This T cell receptor beta chain was observed in a study of cytomegalovirus exposure and HLA in healthy donors. Study-level findings and limits: Upon later analysis, TCR association rates were observed to vary by HLA locus, being highest for DRB1 and lowest for HLA-C. Using a false discovery rate of 0.05, a later analysis showed that 15,000 to 20,000 TCR beta sequences were associated with HLA alleles. V- and J-gene trimming of TCR beta was linked (in a later analysis) to a missense DCLRE1C variant.

Primers for the PCR totalled 60 Vbeta and 13 Jbeta. Per the original methods: Approximately 83 million unique TCR beta chains, 9 million to 12 million shared, were counted in a later analysis. Data came from immunoSEQ multiplex PCR; TCRdb stores just in-frame clones and leaves some out. The V and J calls and the clone size are those of that table, but D and trimming were determined from the DNA. The sample lists 90,000 to 150,000 clones; 81% were seen once. Worth noting for this clone: The antigen is undetermined.

The length of the CDR3 is 14 residues. In germline, CDR1 is SGHDT, CDR2 YYEEEE. V shed 4 bases and J 8 bases; nucleotides not matched to a gene: 11. The gene calls are TRBV5-6 and TRBJ1-2, with 7 bases that match TRBD1. Sequenced input: PBMCs. The source of this sequence is a woman aged 40 to 49 in good health and CMV-seronegative. CDR3 DNA sequence: TGTGCCAGCAGCAGGAATACAGGGGAAGGAGGCTACACCTTC. It translates to CASSRNTGEGGYTF.